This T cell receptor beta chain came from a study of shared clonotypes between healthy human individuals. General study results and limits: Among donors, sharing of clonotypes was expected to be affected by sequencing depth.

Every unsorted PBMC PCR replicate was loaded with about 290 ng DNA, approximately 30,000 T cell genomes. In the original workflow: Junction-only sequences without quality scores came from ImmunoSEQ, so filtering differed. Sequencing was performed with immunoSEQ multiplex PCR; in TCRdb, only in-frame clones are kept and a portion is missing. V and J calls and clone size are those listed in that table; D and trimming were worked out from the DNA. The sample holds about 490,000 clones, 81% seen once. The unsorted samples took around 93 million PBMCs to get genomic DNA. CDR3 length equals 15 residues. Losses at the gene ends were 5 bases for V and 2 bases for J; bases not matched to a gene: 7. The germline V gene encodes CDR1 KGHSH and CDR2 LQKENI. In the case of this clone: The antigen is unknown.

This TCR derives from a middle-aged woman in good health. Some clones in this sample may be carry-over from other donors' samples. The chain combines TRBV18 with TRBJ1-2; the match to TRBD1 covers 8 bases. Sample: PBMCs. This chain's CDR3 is CASSTTGGDNYGYTF. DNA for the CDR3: TGTGCCAGCTCAACTACAGGGGGTGACAACTATGGCTACACCTTC.